Listed below are T cell receptor beta chains from one sample, sequenced in a study of blood T cell repertoires in COVID-19. Method: immunoSEQ multiplex PCR; TCRdb's copy keeps in-frame clones and lacks some. The table has 200,000 to 250,000 clones, 82% seen once. The specimen was peripheral blood. These receptors were taken from a woman between 70 and 85 years old with COVID-19, enrolled during active disease. CDR3s include the opening cysteine and the closing phenylalanine or tryptophan. Each record gives: CDR3 DNA, CDR3 protein, D gene, J gene, clone size, V gene. D genes are given only for firm matches. Size is stated for part of the rows, as once, few or many counts, or as a class when the clone is expanded.

cdr3_nt: TGCAGTGCTAGTACAGGGAAAGTCTATGGCTACACCTTC
cdr3_aa: CSASTGKVYGYTF
d_call: NA
j_call: TRBJ1-2
clone_size: NA
v_call: TRBV20-1

cdr3_nt: TGTGCCAGCAGCTTAGATCACAGGAACTATGGCTACACCTTC
cdr3_aa: CASSLDHRNYGYTF
d_call: NA
j_call: TRBJ1-2
clone_size: NA
v_call: TRBV7-2

cdr3_nt: TGTGCCAGCAGTTACTCCCGCGGGAGGGCCGCCTACGAGCAGTACTTC
cdr3_aa: CASSYSRGRAAYEQYF
d_call: TRBD2
j_call: TRBJ2-7
clone_size: NA
v_call: TRBV6-6

cdr3_nt: TGTGCCAGCAGCTTCCGGAACACCGGGGAGCTGTTTTTT
cdr3_aa: CASSFRNTGELFF
d_call: NA
j_call: TRBJ2-2
clone_size: NA
v_call: TRBV7-9

cdr3_nt: TGTGCCATCAGTGAGTCGACGGGGGGCAATCAGCCCCAGCATTTT
cdr3_aa: CAISESTGGNQPQHF
d_call: NA
j_call: TRBJ1-5
clone_size: once
v_call: TRBV10-3

cdr3_nt: TGTGCCAGCAGCGTAGCGGGACAGACCTACAATGAGCAGTTCTTC
cdr3_aa: CASSVAGQTYNEQFF
d_call: TRBD1
j_call: TRBJ2-1
clone_size: few
v_call: TRBV9

cdr3_nt: TGTGCCACCAGCAGAGAGAGGCGGGAGCTCACAGATACGCAGTATTTT
cdr3_aa: CATSRERRELTDTQYF
d_call: TRBD2
j_call: TRBJ2-3
clone_size: NA
v_call: TRBV15

cdr3_nt: TGCGCCAGCAGCGGGCGGGACAGGGGCTACGAGCAGTACTTC
cdr3_aa: CASSGRDRGYEQYF
d_call: TRBD1
j_call: TRBJ2-7
clone_size: NA
v_call: TRBV5-1

cdr3_nt: TGTGCCAGCAGTGATATGAGGGCCGGGGAGCTGTTTTTT
cdr3_aa: CASSDMRAGELFF
d_call: NA
j_call: TRBJ2-2
clone_size: few
v_call: TRBV2

cdr3_nt: TGTGCCAGCTCACCCAAAGGGCAGGGTCGCATGAAATACAATGAGCAGTTCTTC
cdr3_aa: CASSPKGQGRMKYNEQFF
d_call: NA
j_call: TRBJ2-1
clone_size: NA
v_call: TRBV18

cdr3_nt: TGTGCCAGCAGGACGACAGGGGTTGGTGGCTACACCTTC
cdr3_aa: CASRTTGVGGYTF
d_call: TRBD1
j_call: TRBJ1-2
clone_size: NA
v_call: TRBV27

cdr3_nt: TGTGCCATCAGCAGAGGACAGGAAAGTGGTTATGGCTACACCTTC
cdr3_aa: CAISRGQESGYGYTF
d_call: TRBD1
j_call: TRBJ1-2
clone_size: NA
v_call: TRBV10-3

cdr3_nt: TGTGCCAGTAGTAGTCCGAAAGGGACTAACACCGGGGAGCTGTTTTTT
cdr3_aa: CASSSPKGTNTGELFF
d_call: NA
j_call: TRBJ2-2
clone_size: once
v_call: TRBV19